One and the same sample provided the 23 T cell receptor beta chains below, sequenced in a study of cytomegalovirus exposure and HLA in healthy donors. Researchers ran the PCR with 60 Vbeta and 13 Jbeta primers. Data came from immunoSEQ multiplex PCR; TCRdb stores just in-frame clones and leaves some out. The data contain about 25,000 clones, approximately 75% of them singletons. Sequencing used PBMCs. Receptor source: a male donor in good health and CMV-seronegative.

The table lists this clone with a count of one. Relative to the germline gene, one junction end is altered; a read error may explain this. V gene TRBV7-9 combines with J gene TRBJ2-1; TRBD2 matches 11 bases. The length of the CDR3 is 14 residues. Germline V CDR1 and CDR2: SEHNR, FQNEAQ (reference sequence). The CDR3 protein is CSSSWTSGWNEQFF. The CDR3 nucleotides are TGTTCCAGCAGCTGGACTAGCGGGTGGAATGAGCAGTTCTTC.

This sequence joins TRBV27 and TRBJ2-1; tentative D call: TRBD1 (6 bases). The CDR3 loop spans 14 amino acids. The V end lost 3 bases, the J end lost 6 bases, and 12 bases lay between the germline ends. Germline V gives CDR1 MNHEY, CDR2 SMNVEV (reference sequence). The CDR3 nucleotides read TGTGCCAGCAGTTTTGGGACATTATCCAATGAGCAGTTCTTC. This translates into CASSFGTLSNEQFF.

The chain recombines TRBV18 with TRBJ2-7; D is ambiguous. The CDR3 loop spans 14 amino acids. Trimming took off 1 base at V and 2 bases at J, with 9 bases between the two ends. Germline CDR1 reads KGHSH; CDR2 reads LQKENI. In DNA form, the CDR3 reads TGTGCCAGCTCACCACGAACGGTGGCCTACGAGCAGTACTTC. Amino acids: CASSPRTVAYEQYF.

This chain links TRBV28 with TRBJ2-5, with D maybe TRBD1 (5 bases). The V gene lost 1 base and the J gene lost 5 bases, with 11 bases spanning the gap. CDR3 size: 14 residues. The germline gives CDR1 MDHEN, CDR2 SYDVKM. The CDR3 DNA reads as TGTGCCAGCAGTTTATCCCAGGGTTGGGAGACCCAGTACTTC. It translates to CASSLSQGWETQYF.

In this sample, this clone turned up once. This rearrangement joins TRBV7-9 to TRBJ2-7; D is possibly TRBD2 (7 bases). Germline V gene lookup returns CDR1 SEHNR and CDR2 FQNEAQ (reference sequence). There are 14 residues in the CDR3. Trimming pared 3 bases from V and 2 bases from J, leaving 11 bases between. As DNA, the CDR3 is TGTGCCAGCAGCTTCCAGCGGGACACCTACGAGCAGTACTTC. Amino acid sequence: CASSFQRDTYEQYF.

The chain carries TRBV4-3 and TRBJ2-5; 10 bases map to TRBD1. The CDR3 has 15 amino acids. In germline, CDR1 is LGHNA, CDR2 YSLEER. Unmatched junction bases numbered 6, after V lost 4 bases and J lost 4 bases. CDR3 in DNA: TGCGCCAGCAGCCGGGGACAGGGGCCTGGAGAGACCCAGTACTTC. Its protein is CASSRGQGPGETQYF.

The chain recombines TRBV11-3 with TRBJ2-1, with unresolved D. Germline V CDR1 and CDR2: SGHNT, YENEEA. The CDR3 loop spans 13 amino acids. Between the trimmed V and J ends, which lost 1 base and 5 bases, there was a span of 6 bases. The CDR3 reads CASSLGLDNEQFF. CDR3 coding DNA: TGTGCCAGCAGCTTAGGACTTGACAATGAGCAGTTCTTC.

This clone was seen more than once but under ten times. The chain's CDR3 is CASSQDPGLAGGETQYF. CDR3 DNA sequence: TGCGCCAGCAGCCAAGATCCGGGACTAGCGGGAGGGGAGACCCAGTACTTC. The chain uses TRBV4-3 and TRBJ2-5; the match to TRBD2 covers 16 bases. Germline V gives CDR1 LGHNA, CDR2 YSLEER. The CDR3 extends over 17 amino acids. Trimming at V came to 0 bases and at J to 5 bases, leaving 3 bases not matched to a gene.

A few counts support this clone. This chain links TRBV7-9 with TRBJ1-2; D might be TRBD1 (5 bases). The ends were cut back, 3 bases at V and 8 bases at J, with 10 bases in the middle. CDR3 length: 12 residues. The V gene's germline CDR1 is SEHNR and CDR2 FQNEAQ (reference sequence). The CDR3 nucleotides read TGTGCCAGCAGCTTCCAGGGCGGAGGCTACACCTTC. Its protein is CASSFQGGGYTF. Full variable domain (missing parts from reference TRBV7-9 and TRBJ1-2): DTGVSQNPRHKITKRGQNVTFRCDPISEHNRLYWYRQTLGQGPEFLTYFQNEAQLEKSRLLSDRFSAERPKGSFSTLEIQRTEQGDSAMYLCASSFQGGGYTFGSGTRLTVV.

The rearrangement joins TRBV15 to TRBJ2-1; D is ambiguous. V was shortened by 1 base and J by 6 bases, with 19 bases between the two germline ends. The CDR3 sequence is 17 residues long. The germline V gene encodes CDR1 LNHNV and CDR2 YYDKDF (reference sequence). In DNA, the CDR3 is TGTGCCACCAGCAGAGCACCCCGACTCGGCCTTCTCAATGAGCAGTTCTTC. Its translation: CATSRAPRLGLLNEQFF. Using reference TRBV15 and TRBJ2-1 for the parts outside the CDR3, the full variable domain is DAMVIQNPRYQVTQFGKPVTLSCSQTLNHNVMYWYQQKSSQAPKLLFHYYDKDFNNEADTPDNFQSRRPNTSFCFLDIRSPGLGDTAMYLCATSRAPRLGLLNEQFFGPGTRLTVL.

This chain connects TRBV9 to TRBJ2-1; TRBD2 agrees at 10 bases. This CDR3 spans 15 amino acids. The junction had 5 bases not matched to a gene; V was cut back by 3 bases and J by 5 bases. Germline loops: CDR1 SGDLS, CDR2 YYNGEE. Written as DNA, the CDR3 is TGTGCCAGCAGCGCGAGCGGGGGGGCGCACAATGAGCAGTTCTTC. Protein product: CASSASGGAHNEQFF.

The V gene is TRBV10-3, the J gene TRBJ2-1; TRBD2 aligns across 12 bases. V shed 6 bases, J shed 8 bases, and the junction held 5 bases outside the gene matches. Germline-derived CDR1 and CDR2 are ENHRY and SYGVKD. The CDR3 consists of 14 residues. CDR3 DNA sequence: TGTGCCATCAGGCCTAGCGGGGGGGCCGATGAGCAGTTCTTC. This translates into CAIRPSGGADEQFF.

The CDR3 loop is CATSRAGQGWEPQHF. The CDR3 region has the DNA TGTGCCACCAGCAGAGCTGGGCAGGGGTGGGAGCCCCAGCATTTT. This chain uses TRBV15 with TRBJ1-5, with D possibly matching TRBD1 (6 bases). Trimming stripped 1 base from V and 8 bases from J, with 15 bases between. This CDR3 is built from 15 residues. Germline assignment: CDR1 LNHNV and CDR2 YYDKDF (reference sequence).

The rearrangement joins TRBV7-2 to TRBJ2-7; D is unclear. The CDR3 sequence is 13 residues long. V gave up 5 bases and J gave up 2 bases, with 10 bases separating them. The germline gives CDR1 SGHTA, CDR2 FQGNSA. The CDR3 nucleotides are TGTGCCAGCAGCCGGCAGGATACCTACGAGCAGTACTTC. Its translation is CASSRQDTYEQYF. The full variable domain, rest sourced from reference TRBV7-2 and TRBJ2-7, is GAGVSQSPSNKVTEKGKDVELRCDPISGHTALYWYRQSLGQGLEFLIYFQGNSAPDKSGLPSDRFSAERTGGSVSTLTIQRTQQEDSAVYLCASSRQDTYEQYFGPGTRLTVT.

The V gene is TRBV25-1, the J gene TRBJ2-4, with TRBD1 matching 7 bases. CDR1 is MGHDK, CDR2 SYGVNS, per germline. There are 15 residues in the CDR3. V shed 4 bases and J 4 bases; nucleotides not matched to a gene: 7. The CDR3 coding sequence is TGTGCCAGCAGTGCTTCGGGACAGTTAAAAAACATTCAGTACTTC. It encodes CASSASGQLKNIQYF.

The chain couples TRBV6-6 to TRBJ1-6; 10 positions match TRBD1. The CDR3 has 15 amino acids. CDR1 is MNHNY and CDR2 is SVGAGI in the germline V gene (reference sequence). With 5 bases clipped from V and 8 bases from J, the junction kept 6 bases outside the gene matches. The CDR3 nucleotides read TGTGCCAGCAGTCCCGGGACAGGGGTCGATTCACCCCTCCACTTT. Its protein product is CASSPGTGVDSPLHF.

Written as DNA, the CDR3 is TGTGGATCTAGCGGGAGGGCCCTTAGCACAGATACGCAGTATTTT. Translated, it gives CGSSGRALSTDTQYF. V is TRBV7-9 and J is TRBJ2-3, with 12 bases aligning to TRBD2. The CDR3 loop spans 15 amino acids. Germline V CDR1 and CDR2: SEHNR, FQNEAQ (reference sequence).

CDR3 amino acids: CASSTGLGNQPQHF. CDR3 sequence (DNA): TGTGCCAGTTCGACAGGGCTCGGCAATCAGCCCCAGCATTTT. This sequence joins TRBV15 and TRBJ1-5; 7 bases agree with TRBD1. Trimming removed 10 bases from V and 2 bases from J; junction bases left unmatched: 8. The length of the CDR3 is 14 residues. Germline V gene data show CDR1 as LNHNV and CDR2 as YYDKDF (reference sequence).

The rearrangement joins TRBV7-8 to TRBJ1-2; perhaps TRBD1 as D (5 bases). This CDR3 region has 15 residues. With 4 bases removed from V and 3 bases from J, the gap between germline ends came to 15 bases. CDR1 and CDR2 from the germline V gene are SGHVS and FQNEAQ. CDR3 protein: CASSSPSGEDYGYTF. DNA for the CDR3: TGTGCCAGCAGCTCGCCCTCGGGGGAAGACTATGGCTACACCTTC.

The CDR3, as DNA: TGTGCCAGCAGTGGGGGCACCAATTTAATTCTGGAAAACATTCAGTACTTC. Translating gives CASSGGTNLILENIQYF. This sequence joins TRBV6-1 and TRBJ2-4; D possibly corresponds to TRBD1 (5 bases). Trimming stripped 4 bases from V and 5 bases from J, with 21 bases between. The V gene's germline CDR1 is MNHNS and CDR2 SASEGT. The CDR3 consists of 17 residues.

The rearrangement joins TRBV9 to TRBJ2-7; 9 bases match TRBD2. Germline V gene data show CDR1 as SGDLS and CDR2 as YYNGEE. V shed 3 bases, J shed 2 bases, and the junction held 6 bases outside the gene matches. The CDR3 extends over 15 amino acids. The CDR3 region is CASSGETSGTYEQYF. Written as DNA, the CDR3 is TGTGCCAGCAGCGGCGAGACTAGCGGAACCTACGAGCAGTACTTC.

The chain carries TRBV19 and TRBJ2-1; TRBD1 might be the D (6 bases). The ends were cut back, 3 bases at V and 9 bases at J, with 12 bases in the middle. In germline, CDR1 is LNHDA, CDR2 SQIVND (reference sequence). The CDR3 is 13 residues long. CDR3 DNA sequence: TGTGCCAGTAGTATCAGGGCGGACAGTGAGCAGTTCTTC. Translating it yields CASSIRADSEQFF.

CDR3 DNA sequence: TGTGCCAGCAGCTCCTCCGGGATCAACACCGGGGAGCTGTTTTTT. As protein: CASSSSGINTGELFF. This chain connects TRBV7-7 to TRBJ2-2; a possible D gene is TRBD2 (5 bases). Germline loops: CDR1 SSHAT, CDR2 FNYEAQ (reference sequence). CDR3 size: 15 residues. Trimming shortened V by 4 bases and J by 2 bases, and 11 bases separated the two germline ends.